One and the same sample provided the 7 T cell receptor beta chains below, sequenced in a study of Ad26.COV2.S vaccination and SARS-CoV-2 variants. The treatment denotes: over 15 received Ad26.COV2.S at low or high dose, single or two shots; about 5 received placebo; per-sample allocation not given. Samples were taken on day 63 after the first vaccine or placebo injection. Clones were sequenced by immunoSEQ multiplex PCR, and TCRdb holds only the in-frame ones, with some missing. Among around 340,000 clones listed, 85% to 90% were seen once. The sequences come from peripheral blood, collected in a trial of Ad26.COV2.S vaccine versus placebo. These receptors originate from a person between 18 and 59 years old who received the Ad26.COV2.S COVID-19 vaccine or a placebo.

This chain links TRBV18 with TRBJ2-1; D remains ambiguous. CDR1 is KGHSH and CDR2 is LQKENI in the germline V gene. The CDR3 covers 13 residues. The V end was cut by 2 bases, the J end by 6 bases, with 8 bases between. The CDR3 sequence is CASSPLDVNEQFF. The DNA of the CDR3 is TGTGCCAGCTCACCATTAGACGTCAATGAGCAGTTCTTC.

The chain has TRBV27 and TRBJ1-1; the D gene is possibly TRBD1 (5 bases). In germline, CDR1 is MNHEY, CDR2 SMNVEV (reference sequence). The CDR3 has 14 residues. V gave up 6 bases and J gave up 5 bases, with 16 bases separating them. Here the CDR3 reads CASSPAGRRTEAFF. CDR3 sequence (DNA): TGTGCCAGCAGCCCGGCAGGGAGGCGAACTGAAGCTTTCTTT.

This clone has just one count. The V gene is TRBV27, the J gene TRBJ2-5, with a weak D call TRBD1 (6 bases). The CDR3 runs 15 residues. V was pared by 6 bases and J by 3 bases, with 17 bases between. Germline CDR1 and CDR2: MNHEY and SMNVEV (reference sequence). Here the CDR3 reads CASRALGATKETQYF. In nucleotides, the CDR3 is TGTGCCAGCAGGGCCCTGGGGGCAACCAAAGAGACCCAGTACTTC.

The chain recombines TRBV6-5 with TRBJ2-7; D might be TRBD1 or TRBD2, each matching 5 bases. This CDR3 has 12 residues. CDR1 and CDR2 (germline): MNHEY, SVGAGI. V was pared by 6 bases and J by 5 bases, with 11 bases between. In nucleotides, the CDR3 is TGTGCCAGCAGGTCCCGGGACGACGAGCAGTACTTC. Its protein is CASRSRDDEQYF.

This clone was observed a single time. The sample carries other DNA sequences with the same CDR3. The rearrangement uses TRBV3-1 (or the pseudogene TRBV3-2) and TRBJ2-5; no definite D call. The germline V gene has CDR1 LGHDT and CDR2 YNNKEL (reference sequence). The CDR3 consists of 11 residues. The ends were cut back, 2 bases at V and 5 bases at J, with 3 bases in the middle. The CDR3 loop is CASSQSETQYF. In DNA form, the CDR3 reads TGTGCCAGCAGCCAAAGTGAGACCCAGTACTTC.

The chain employs TRBV12-2 and TRBJ1-3; the table calls TRBD1, which could not be checked here. TRBV12-2 corresponds to a pseudogene. The CDR3 is 17 amino acids. The CDR3, as DNA: TGTGCAAGTCGCCTCGGACACCCTATCTTCTCTGGAAACACCATATATTTT. It translates to CASRLGHPIFSGNTIYF.

This rearrangement joins TRBV5-6 to TRBJ2-3, with TRBD1 as a possible D gene (6 bases). The CDR3 extends over 14 amino acids. Germline CDR1 reads SGHDT; CDR2 reads YYEEEE. V was pared by 0 bases and J by 6 bases, with 11 bases between. In DNA form, the CDR3 reads TGTGCCAGCAGCTTGGGGCAGGGGATGGATACGCAGTATTTT. This sequence encodes CASSLGQGMDTQYF.